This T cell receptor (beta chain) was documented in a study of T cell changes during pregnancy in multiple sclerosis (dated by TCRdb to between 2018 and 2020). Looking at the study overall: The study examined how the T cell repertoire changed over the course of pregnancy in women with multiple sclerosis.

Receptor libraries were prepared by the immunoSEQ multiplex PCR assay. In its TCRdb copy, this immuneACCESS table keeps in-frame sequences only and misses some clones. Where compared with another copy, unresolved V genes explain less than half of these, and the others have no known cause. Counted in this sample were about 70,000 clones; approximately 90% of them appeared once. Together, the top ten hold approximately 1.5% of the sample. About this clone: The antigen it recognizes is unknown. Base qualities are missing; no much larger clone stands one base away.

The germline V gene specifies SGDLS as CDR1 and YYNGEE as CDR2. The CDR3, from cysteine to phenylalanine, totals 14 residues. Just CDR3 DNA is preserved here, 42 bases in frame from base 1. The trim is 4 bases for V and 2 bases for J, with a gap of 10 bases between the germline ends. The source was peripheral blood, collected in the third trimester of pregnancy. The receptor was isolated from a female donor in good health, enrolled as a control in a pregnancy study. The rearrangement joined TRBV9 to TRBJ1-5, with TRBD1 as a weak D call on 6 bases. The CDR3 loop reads CASSRQAGNQPQHF. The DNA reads TGTGCCAGCAGCAGACAGGCGGGCAATCAGCCCCAGCATTTT.